This TCR beta chain was recovered during a study of post-analysis software for immune sequencing data. Study at large: Secondary progressive, relapsing-remitting and progressive-relapsing multiple sclerosis were among the included disease courses. Study-wide results and limits: Five TRBV segments, including TRBV5-6, TRBV5-1 and TRBV20-1, were more frequent in patients than controls. Samples made in the same batch grouped tightly together by F measure.

Unique molecular identifiers were carried by the TCR beta cDNA libraries. Via MiXCR, TCRdb re-called the PCR reads, giving one row per CDR3 protein. Of under 900,000 distinct CDR3 sequences in the sample, about 50% were seen once. The CDR3 runs 15 residues. Per the germline V gene, CDR1 is LNHDA and CDR2 is SQIVND (reference sequence). J lost 7 bases, V lost 7 bases, and 13 bases had no gene match. About this clonotype itself: What it recognizes is unknown.

V gene TRBV19 combines with J gene TRBJ2-1; 7 bases fit TRBD2. The TCR originated in a girl under 18 with multiple sclerosis. The specimen sequenced was blood. The CDR3 coding sequence is TGTGCCAGTATTGGCGGGCGGGGGATATCTAATGAGCAGTTCTTC. It is translated as CASIGGRGISNEQFF.